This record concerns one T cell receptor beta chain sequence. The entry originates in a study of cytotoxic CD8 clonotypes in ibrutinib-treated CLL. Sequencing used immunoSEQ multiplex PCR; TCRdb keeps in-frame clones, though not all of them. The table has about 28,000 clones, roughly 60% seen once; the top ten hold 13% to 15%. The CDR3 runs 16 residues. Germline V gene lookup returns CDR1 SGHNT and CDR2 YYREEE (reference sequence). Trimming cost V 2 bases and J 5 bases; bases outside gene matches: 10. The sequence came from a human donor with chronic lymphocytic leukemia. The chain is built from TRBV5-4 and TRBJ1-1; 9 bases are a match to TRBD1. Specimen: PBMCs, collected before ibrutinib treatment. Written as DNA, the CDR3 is TGTGCCAGCAGCTTCGGACAGGGGACTGGAAGAACTGAAGCTTTCTTT. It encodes CASSFGQGTGRTEAFF.